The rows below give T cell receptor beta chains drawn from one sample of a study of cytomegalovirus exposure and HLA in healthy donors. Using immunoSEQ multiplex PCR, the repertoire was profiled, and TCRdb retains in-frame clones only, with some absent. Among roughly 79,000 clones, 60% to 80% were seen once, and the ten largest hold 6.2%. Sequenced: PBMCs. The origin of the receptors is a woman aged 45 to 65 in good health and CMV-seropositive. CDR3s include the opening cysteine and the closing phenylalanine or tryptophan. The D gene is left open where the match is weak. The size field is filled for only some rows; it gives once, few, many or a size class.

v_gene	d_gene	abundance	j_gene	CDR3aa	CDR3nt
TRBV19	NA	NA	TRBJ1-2	CASSIGPYGYTF	TGTGCCAGTAGTATAGGGCCGTATGGCTACACCTTC
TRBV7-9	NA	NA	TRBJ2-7	CASSLGGGEQYF	TGTGCCAGCAGCTTAGGAGGGGGCGAGCAGTACTTC
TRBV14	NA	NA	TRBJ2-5	CASSQSRWTQYF	TGTGCCAGCAGCCAGTCTCGGTGGACCCAGTACTTC
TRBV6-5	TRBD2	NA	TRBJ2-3	CASSALAGLTDTQYF	TGTGCCAGCAGTGCCCTAGCGGGACTCACAGATACGCAGTATTTT
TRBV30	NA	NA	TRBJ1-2	CAWSVGGPGYTF	TGTGCCTGGAGTGTCGGGGGGCCCGGCTACACCTTC
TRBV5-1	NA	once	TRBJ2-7	CASSLAGAGGEQYF	TGCGCCAGCAGCTTGGCGGGGGCAGGGGGTGAGCAGTACTTC
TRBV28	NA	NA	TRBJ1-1	CASIAGPRLSPTEAFF	TGTGCCAGCATAGCCGGTCCCCGACTGTCCCCCACTGAAGCTTTCTTT
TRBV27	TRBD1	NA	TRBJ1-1	CASTRDRDDTEAFF	TGTGCCAGCACCCGGGACAGGGATGACACTGAAGCTTTCTTT
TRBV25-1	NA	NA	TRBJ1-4	CASSLGARANEKLFF	TGTGCCAGCAGCCTAGGTGCGAGAGCTAATGAAAAACTGTTTTTT
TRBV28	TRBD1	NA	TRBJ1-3	CASKVAGGSGNTIYF	TGTGCCAGCAAGGTTGCAGGGGGCTCTGGAAACACCATATATTTT
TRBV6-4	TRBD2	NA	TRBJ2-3	CASSLAGGTDTQYF	TGTGCCAGCAGCCTAGCGGGAGGTACAGATACGCAGTATTTT
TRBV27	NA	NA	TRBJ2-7	CASSLGASYEQYF	TGTGCCAGCAGTTTGGGGGCCTCCTACGAGCAGTACTTC
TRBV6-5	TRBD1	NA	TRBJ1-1	CASRTGPNTEAFF	TGTGCCAGCAGGACAGGGCCGAACACTGAAGCTTTCTTT
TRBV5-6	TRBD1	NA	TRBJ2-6	CASSRRQGIPGANVLTF	TGTGCCAGCAGCAGGAGACAGGGAATACCTGGGGCCAACGTCCTGACTTTC
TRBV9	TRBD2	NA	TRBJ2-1	CASSPTPGGYNEQFF	TGTGCCAGCAGCCCGACCCCGGGGGGGTACAATGAGCAGTTCTTC
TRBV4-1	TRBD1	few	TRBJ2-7	CASSQVEGQGHYEQYF	TGCGCCAGCAGCCAAGTAGAGGGACAGGGACACTACGAGCAGTACTTC
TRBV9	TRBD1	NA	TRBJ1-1	CASSVDLQGAMTEAFF	TGTGCCAGCAGCGTAGACTTACAGGGGGCAATGACTGAAGCTTTCTTT